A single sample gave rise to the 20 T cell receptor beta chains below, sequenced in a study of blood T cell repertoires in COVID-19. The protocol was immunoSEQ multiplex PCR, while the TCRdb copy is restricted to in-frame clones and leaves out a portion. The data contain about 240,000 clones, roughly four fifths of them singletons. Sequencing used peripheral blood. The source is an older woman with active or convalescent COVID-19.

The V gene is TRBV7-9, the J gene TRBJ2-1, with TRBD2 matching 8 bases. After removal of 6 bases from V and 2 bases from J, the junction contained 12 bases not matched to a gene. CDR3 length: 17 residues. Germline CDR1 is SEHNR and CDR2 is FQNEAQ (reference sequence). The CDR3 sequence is CASSLSLGLVTYNEQFF. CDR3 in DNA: TGTGCCAGCAGTTTAAGCCTGGGACTAGTTACCTACAATGAGCAGTTCTTC.

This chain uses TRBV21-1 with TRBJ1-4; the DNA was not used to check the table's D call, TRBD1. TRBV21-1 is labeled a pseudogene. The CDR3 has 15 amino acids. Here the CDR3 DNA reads TGTGCCAGCAGCAAAGGGACAGTGCTTAATGAAAAACTGTTTTTT. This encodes CASSKGTVLNEKLFF.

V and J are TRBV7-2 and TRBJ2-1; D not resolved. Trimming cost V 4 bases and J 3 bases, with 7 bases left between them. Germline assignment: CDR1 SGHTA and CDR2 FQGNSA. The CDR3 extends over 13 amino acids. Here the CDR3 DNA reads TGTGCCAGCAGCTCACAAAGCTACAATGAGCAGTTCTTC. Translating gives CASSSQSYNEQFF.

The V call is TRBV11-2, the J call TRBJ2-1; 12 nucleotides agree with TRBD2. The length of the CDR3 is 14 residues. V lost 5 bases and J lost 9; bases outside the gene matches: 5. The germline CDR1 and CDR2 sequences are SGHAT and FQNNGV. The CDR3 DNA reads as TGTGCCAGCAGCCCTAGCGGGGGGGCTGGTGAGCAGTTCTTC. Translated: CASSPSGGAGEQFF.

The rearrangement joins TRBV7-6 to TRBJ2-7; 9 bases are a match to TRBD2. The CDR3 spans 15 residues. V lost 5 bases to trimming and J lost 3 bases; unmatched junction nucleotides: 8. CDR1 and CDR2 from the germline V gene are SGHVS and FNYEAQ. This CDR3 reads CASSAGGGLFYEQYF. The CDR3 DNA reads TGTGCCAGCAGCGCGGGGGGGGGACTATTCTACGAGCAGTACTTC. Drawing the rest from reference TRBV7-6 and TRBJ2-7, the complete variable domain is GAGVSQSPRYKVTKRGQDVALRCDPISGHVSLYWYRQALGQGPEFLTYFNYEAQQDKSGLPNDRFSAERPEGSISTLTIQRTEQRDSAMYRCASSAGGGLFYEQYFGPGTRLTVT.

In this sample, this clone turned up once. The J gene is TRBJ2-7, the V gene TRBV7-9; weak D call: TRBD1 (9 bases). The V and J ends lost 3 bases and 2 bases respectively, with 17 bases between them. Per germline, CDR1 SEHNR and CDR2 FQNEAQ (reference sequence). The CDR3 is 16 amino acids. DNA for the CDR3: TGTGCCAGCAGCTTCGGGGGGGGACAGGGACCCTACGAGCAGTACTTC. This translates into CASSFGGGQGPYEQYF.

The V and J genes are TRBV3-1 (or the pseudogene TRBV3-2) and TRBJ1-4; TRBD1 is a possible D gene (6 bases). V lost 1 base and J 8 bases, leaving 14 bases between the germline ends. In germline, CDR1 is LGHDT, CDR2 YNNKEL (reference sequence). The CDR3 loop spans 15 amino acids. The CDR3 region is CASSQGVRQAEKLFF. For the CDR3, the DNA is TGTGCCAGCAGCCAAGGAGTGAGACAGGCGGAAAAACTGTTTTTT.

The CDR3 sequence is CASSPGSDPLIKGTEAFF. In DNA form, the CDR3 reads TGCGCCAGCAGCCCGGGTTCTGATCCCCTGATCAAGGGGACTGAAGCTTTCTTT. The chain carries TRBV5-1 and TRBJ1-1; a weak D match, TRBD1 (5 bases). Germline V lookup: CDR1 SGHRS, CDR2 YFSETQ. The V gene lost 4 bases and the J gene lost 5 bases, with 27 bases spanning the gap. CDR3 length equals 18 residues.

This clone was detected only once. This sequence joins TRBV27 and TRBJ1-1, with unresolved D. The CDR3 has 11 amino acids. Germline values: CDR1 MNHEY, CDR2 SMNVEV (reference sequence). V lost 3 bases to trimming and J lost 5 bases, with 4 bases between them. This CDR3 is CASSFGTEAFF. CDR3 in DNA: TGTGCCAGCAGTTTCGGTACTGAAGCTTTCTTT.

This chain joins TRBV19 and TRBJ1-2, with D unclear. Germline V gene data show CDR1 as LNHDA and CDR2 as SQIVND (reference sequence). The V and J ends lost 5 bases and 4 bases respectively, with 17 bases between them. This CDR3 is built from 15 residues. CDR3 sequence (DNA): TGTGCCAGTAGTGATGGACTTCCCCTTACCTATGGCTACACCTTC. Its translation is CASSDGLPLTYGYTF.

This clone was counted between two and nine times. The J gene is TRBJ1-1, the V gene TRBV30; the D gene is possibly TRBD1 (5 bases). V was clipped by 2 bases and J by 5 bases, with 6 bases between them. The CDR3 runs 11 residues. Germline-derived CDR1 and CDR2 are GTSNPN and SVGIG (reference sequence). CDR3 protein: CAWSRGTEAFF. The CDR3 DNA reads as TGTGCCTGGAGTCGGGGGACTGAAGCTTTCTTT.

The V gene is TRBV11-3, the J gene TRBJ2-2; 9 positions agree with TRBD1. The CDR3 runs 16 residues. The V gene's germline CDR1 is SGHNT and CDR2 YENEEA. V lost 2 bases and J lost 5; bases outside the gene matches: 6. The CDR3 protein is CASSLSGTGTTGELFF. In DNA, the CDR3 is TGTGCCAGCAGCTTATCCGGGACAGGGACAACCGGGGAGCTGTTTTTT.

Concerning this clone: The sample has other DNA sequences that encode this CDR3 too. The CDR3 reads CASSQDWASTGELFF. The DNA for the CDR3 is TGTGCCAGCAGCCAAGATTGGGCTTCCACCGGGGAGCTGTTTTTT. The chain carries TRBV14 and TRBJ2-2; no clear D. The CDR3 loop spans 15 amino acids. CDR1 and CDR2 (germline): SGHDN, FVKESK. V was pared by 0 bases and J by 4 bases, with 9 bases between. The full variable domain, in which reference TRBV14 and TRBJ2-2 provide the parts outside the CDR3, is EAGVTQFPSHSVIEKGQTVTLRCDPISGHDNLYWYRRVMGKEIKFLLHFVKESKQDESGMPNNRFLAERTGGTYSTLKVQPAELEDSGVYFCASSQDWASTGELFFGEGSRLTVL.

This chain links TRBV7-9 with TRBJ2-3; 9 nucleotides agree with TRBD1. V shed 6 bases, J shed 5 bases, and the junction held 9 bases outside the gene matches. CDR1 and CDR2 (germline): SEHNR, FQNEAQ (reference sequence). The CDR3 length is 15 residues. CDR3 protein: CASSSTGGGVDTQYF. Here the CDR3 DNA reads TGTGCCAGCAGTTCTACAGGGGGCGGAGTAGATACGCAGTATTTT.

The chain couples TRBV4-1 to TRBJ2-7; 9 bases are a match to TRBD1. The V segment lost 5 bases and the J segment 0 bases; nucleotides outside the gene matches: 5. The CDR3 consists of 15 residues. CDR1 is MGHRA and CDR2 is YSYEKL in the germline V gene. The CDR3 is CASSAGTGSSYEQYF. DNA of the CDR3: TGCGCCAGCAGCGCCGGGACAGGGAGCTCCTACGAGCAGTACTTC.

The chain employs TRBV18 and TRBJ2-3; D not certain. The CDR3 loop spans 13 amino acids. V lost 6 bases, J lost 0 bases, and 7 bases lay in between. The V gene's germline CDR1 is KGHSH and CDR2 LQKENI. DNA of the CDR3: TGTGCCAGCTCGTCAACTAGCACAGATACGCAGTATTTT. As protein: CASSSTSTDTQYF.

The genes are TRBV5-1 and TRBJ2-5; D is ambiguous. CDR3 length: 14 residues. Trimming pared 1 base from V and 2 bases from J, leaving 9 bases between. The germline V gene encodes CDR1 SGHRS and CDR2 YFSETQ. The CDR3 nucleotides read TGCGCCAGCAGCTTGACTATTACGCAAGAGACCCAGTACTTC. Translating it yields CASSLTITQETQYF.

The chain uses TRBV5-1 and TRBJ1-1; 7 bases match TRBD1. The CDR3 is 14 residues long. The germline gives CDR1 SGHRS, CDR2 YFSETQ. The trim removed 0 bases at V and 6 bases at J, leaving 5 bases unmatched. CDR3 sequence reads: CASSLGQGVAEAFF. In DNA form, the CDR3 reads TGCGCCAGCAGCTTGGGGCAGGGGGTCGCTGAAGCTTTCTTT.

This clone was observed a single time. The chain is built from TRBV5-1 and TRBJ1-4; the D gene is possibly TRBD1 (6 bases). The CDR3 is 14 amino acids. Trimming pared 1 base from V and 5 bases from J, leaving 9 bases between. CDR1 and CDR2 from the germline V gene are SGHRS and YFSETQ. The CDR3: CASSLRDNNEKLFF. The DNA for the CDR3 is TGCGCCAGCAGCTTGAGGGACAACAATGAAAAACTGTTTTTT.

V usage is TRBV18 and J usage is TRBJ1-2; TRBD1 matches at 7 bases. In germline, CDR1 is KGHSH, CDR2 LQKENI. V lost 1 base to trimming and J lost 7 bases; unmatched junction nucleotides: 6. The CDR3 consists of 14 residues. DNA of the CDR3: TGTGCCAGCTCACCACGACAGGGTTCGGGTGGCTACACCTTC. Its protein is CASSPRQGSGGYTF.